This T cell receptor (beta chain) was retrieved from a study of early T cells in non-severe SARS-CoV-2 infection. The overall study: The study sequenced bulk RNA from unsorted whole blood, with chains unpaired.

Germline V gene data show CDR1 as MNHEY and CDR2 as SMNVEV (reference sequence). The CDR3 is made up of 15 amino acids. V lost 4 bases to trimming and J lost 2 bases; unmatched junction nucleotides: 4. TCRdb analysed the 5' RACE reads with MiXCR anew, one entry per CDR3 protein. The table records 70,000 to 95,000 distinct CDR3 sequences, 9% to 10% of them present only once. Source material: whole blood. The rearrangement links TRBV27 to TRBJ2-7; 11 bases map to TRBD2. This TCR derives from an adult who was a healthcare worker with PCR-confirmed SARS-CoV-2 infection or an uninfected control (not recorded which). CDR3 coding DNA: TGTGCCAGCAGTTCACTAGCGGGAGACCCCTACGAGCAGTACTTC. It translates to CASSSLAGDPYEQYF.